The TCR beta chain described here comes from a study of blood T cell repertoires in COVID-19. In the study overall: Sites across the United States, Italy and Spain contributed samples from acute and convalescent COVID-19.

This clone occurred a few times. The CDR3 length is 15 residues. Germline loops: CDR1 MNHEY, CDR2 SVGAGI. The V and J ends lost 2 bases and 3 bases, in that order; junction bases with no gene match: 4. Authors' processing steps: For nucleated cells, counts were estimated from reference gene primer amplification. Assay: immunoSEQ multiplex PCR; the TCRdb copy retains only in-frame clones and omits some. V and J calls and clone size are given by that table; D and trimming were obtained from the DNA. This table has about 370,000 clones, approximately 88% appearing once. The rearrangement uses TRBV6-5 and TRBJ2-1; TRBD2 matches 7 bases. The sample comprised peripheral blood. This sequence was found in a woman aged 30 to 39 with COVID-19, enrolled during active disease. CDR3 loop: CASSYTASGYNEQFF. The CDR3 nucleotides read TGTGCCAGCAGTTACACGGCTAGCGGCTACAATGAGCAGTTCTTC.